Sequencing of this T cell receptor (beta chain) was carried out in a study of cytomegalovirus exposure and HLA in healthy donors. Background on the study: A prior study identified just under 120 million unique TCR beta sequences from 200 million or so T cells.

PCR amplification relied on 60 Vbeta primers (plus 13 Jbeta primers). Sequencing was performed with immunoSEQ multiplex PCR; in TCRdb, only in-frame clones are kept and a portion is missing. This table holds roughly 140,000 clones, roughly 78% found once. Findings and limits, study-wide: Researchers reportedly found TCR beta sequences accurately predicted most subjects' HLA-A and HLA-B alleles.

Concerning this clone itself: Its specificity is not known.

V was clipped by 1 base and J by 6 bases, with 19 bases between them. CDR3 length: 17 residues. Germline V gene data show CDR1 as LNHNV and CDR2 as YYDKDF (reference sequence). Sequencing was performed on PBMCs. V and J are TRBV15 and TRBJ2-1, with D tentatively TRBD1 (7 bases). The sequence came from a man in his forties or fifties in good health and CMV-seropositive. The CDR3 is CATSRGRTDRRGNEQFF. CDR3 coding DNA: TGTGCCACCAGCAGAGGCAGGACGGACAGGAGGGGCAATGAGCAGTTCTTC.